The T cell receptor (beta chain) under discussion was sequenced for a study of blood T cell repertoires in COVID-19 (dated by TCRdb to the early 2020s). A note on the overall study: The collaborator samples originated in the United States, Italy and Spain and spanned the acute and convalescent phases of COVID-19. The prospective study material was composed of cDNA or gDNA derived from T cells, B-cell-depleted T cells, or PBMCs. Deeply sampled blood TCRbeta repertoires from subjects exposed to, actively infected with, or recovered from COVID-19 were included in the dataset. A freely available public database, intended as a resource for researchers studying the immune response to SARS-CoV-2, is where the repertoires were released. The samples were drawn from two sources: the first 160 participants of the ongoing ImmuneRACE study, and over 1,000 subjects contributed by 6 global collaborators. The sample metadata nearly always contained a de-identified subject ID, COVID-19 status, age in years and sex. HLA class I and class II types, where available, came from metadata supplied by the sample provider rather than from assay-based typing.

Spanning cysteine to phenylalanine, the CDR3 consists of 16 amino acids. Of all the DNA, just the CDR3 is kept, 48 bases in frame from base 1. CDR1 and CDR2 are drawn from the germline V gene: SGHDT, YYEEEE. V lost 4 bases and J lost 0 bases, and the count of bases not matched to a germline gene is 7. One collaborating source in Seattle enrolled patients during active infection and followed them longitudinally through the course of disease. Each collaborating institution followed its own protocols to collect whole blood in K2EDTA tubes. For TCRbeta analysis, collaborator samples were shipped as frozen whole blood, as isolated PBMCs, or as DNA extracted from either sample type. TCRbeta CDR3 regions were amplified from genomic DNA using the immunoSEQ Assay, a bias-controlled multiplex PCR. As for how the authors treated the data: Within the assay, amplification of reference gene primers was used to estimate how many nucleated cells each sample contained. Sequence reads were collapsed and filtered to measure the absolute abundance of every unique TCRbeta CDR3 rearrangement. Productive Simpson clonality was computed per sample as the square root of Simpson's diversity index over productive rearrangements. Entries here come from immuneACCESS through TCRdb and include only in-frame sequences with V and J called. Some clones fail to appear in such tables; in the studies checked, an unresolved V gene covers under half of the shortfall, and the cause of the remainder is unknown. The V and J calls and clone size are taken from that table; D and trimming were inferred from the DNA. Counted in this sample were around 360,000 clones; over 75% of them appeared once. The top ten hold about 9.4% of the sample.

Here is what the overall study found, with its caveats: Clinical and demographic metadata were provided uncurated, with the amount varying by source and participant.

In regard to this clone: No cognate antigen has been identified for it. No base-level quality is on record; no much larger clone is a single base apart.

This TCR came from a woman aged 25 to 45 with COVID-19, enrolled during active disease. Sequencing was done on a sample of peripheral blood. The chain employs TRBV5-6 and TRBJ1-1; TRBD1 lines up with 9 middle nucleotides. The CDR3 protein sequence reads: CASSGTGYPMNTEAFF. The DNA sequence is as follows: TGTGCCAGCAGCGGGACAGGGTATCCCATGAACACTGAAGCTTTCTTT.